The T cell receptor beta chain under discussion was sequenced for a study of blood T cell repertoires in COVID-19. There are 16 residues in the CDR3. V lost 4 bases and J 0 bases, leaving 13 bases between the germline ends. Germline V gene sequence: CDR1 KGHSH, CDR2 LQKENI. Under the authors' procedure: Quantification of nucleated cells was approximated via reference gene primer amplification. Sequencing was performed with immunoSEQ multiplex PCR; in TCRdb, only in-frame clones are kept and a portion is missing. V, J and clone size derive from that table, while D and trimming were established from the DNA sequence. The repertoire holds 75,000 or so clones, with roughly 80% as singletons.

Material: peripheral blood. This clonotype originated in a man aged 60 to 69 with active or convalescent COVID-19. This chain links TRBV18 with TRBJ1-3, with D tentatively TRBD1 (5 bases). CDR3 in DNA: TGTGCCAGCTCACAGGGGCGGACACTCTCTGGAAACACCATATATTTT. Translating it yields CASSQGRTLSGNTIYF.